This is a list of T cell receptor beta chains from one sample in a study of PD-1 blockade in classical Hodgkin lymphoma. The protocol was immunoSEQ multiplex PCR, while the TCRdb copy is restricted to in-frame clones and leaves out a portion. Of 40,000 to 45,000 clones in the sample, just under 80% were seen once. The sample was peripheral blood mononuclear cells (PBMCs), taken at baseline. These receptors were taken from a human donor with classical Hodgkin lymphoma. The CDR3 runs from the conserved cysteine through the conserved F or W. Fields, in order: J gene, V gene, CDR3 protein.

J gene: TRBJ2-2; V gene: TRBV5-1; CDR3 protein: CASSLLSPGQGIVTGELFF
J gene: TRBJ2-7; V gene: TRBV5-1; CDR3 protein: CASTPGSAYEQYF
J gene: TRBJ2-5; V gene: TRBV21-1; CDR3 protein: CASSKERPYRGRETQYF
J gene: TRBJ2-5; V gene: TRBV9; CDR3 protein: CASSVAGMGETQYF
J gene: TRBJ1-2; V gene: TRBV7-9; CDR3 protein: CASSLRAAGGGYTF
J gene: TRBJ1-2; V gene: TRBV4-2; CDR3 protein: CASSQDRDRGDGYTF
J gene: TRBJ1-1; V gene: TRBV7-2; CDR3 protein: CASSPPDRVWNTEAFF
J gene: TRBJ2-1; V gene: TRBV7-8; CDR3 protein: CASTPRTSGDNEQFF
J gene: TRBJ2-7; V gene: TRBV6-5; CDR3 protein: CASSSGTDSYEQYF
J gene: TRBJ2-1; V gene: TRBV7-6; CDR3 protein: CASSLAPDNEQFF
J gene: TRBJ1-1; V gene: TRBV18; CDR3 protein: CASSPTGLNTEAFF
J gene: TRBJ2-1; V gene: TRBV7-2; CDR3 protein: CASSLEGARNEQFF
J gene: TRBJ1-1; V gene: TRBV7-2; CDR3 protein: CASSLEEGVDNTEAFF
J gene: TRBJ2-3; V gene: TRBV5-6; CDR3 protein: CASSWDRDTDTQYF
J gene: TRBJ1-4; V gene: TRBV5-5; CDR3 protein: CASSRTGGDEKLFF
J gene: TRBJ1-4; V gene: TRBV5-1; CDR3 protein: CASSLGYRESNEKLFF
J gene: TRBJ1-5; V gene: TRBV6-1; CDR3 protein: CALTGRESNQPQHF
J gene: TRBJ1-1; V gene: TRBV12-5; CDR3 protein: CASGLDRGRAEAFF
J gene: TRBJ2-5; V gene: TRBV10-3; CDR3 protein: CAISERTEETQYF
J gene: TRBJ2-7; V gene: TRBV7-9; CDR3 protein: CASSPSGNSYEQYF
J gene: TRBJ1-3; V gene: TRBV11-2; CDR3 protein: CASSRGTSGNTIYF
J gene: TRBJ2-3; V gene: TRBV27; CDR3 protein: CASGRGGPDTQYF